Below, 18 T cell receptor beta chains from the same sample are listed, as sequenced in a study of CD8+ T cells in alopecia areata (dated by TCRdb to 2017 to 2018). Libraries were built with the immunoSEQ multiplex PCR assay. To provide template for TCR sequencing, every sample had RNA extracted and reverse transcribed into cDNA. TCRdb mirrors the immuneACCESS table, restricted to in-frame sequences. Some clones are absent from its copies; in checked studies, under half trace to an unresolved V gene, and the reason for the others is unknown. In this sample the table shows hundreds of thousands of clones, under 70% of which occur a single time. The ten biggest clones cover under 1.5% of the sample. In light of the paper, this sample's time point label describes: baseline before oral tofacitinib. This specimen was CD4+ T cells sorted from blood, taken at week 0. Receptors originate from a human donor with alopecia areata.

The chain links TRBV29-1 to TRBJ1-2; D is perhaps TRBD1 (6 bases). This CDR3 comprises 10 residues. CDR1 and CDR2 (germline): SQVTM, ANQGSEA. Trimming stripped 6 bases from V and 7 bases from J, with 9 bases between. CDR3 region: CSVAGAGYTF. CDR3 nucleotides: TGCAGCGTGGCAGGGGCTGGCTACACCTTC.

The V gene is TRBV29-1, the J gene TRBJ2-3, with 10 bases identical to TRBD2. Germline CDR1 SQVTM, CDR2 ANQGSEA. The CDR3 loop spans 15 amino acids. Trimming removed 1 base from V and 3 bases from J; junction bases left unmatched: 4. The CDR3 sequence is CSVEVSGGATDTQYF. The CDR3 DNA is TGCAGCGTTGAAGTGAGCGGGGGGGCTACAGATACGCAGTATTTT.

The V and J genes are TRBV27 and TRBJ2-3, with D maybe TRBD1 (6 bases). Germline V CDR1 and CDR2: MNHEY, SMNVEV (reference sequence). Trimming stripped 4 bases from V and 6 bases from J, with 14 bases between. The CDR3 contains 14 residues. The CDR3 DNA is TGTGCCAGCAGTTCACTGACAGGATGGGATACGCAGTATTTT. The encoded protein is CASSSLTGWDTQYF.

The chain recombines TRBV27 with TRBJ1-2; 9 bases fit TRBD1. Germline loops: CDR1 MNHEY, CDR2 SMNVEV (reference sequence). The CDR3 runs 16 residues. Trimming took 6 bases from V and 0 from J; bases not matched to a gene: 8. The CDR3 DNA reads TGTGCCAGCAGGGAGGACAGGGGTGCGGCTAACTATGGCTACACCTTC. Translating it yields CASREDRGAANYGYTF.

J is TRBJ2-1 and V is TRBV19; 13 bases agree with TRBD2. Germline values: CDR1 LNHDA, CDR2 SQIVND (reference sequence). The CDR3 loop spans 14 amino acids. V shed 6 bases, J shed 9 bases, and the junction held 5 bases outside the gene matches. The CDR3 region has the DNA TGTGCCAGTAGGCCGGGACTAGCGGGGCTTGAGCAGTTCTTC. It is translated as CASRPGLAGLEQFF.

The chain links TRBV29-1 to TRBJ2-7, with D unclear. The ends were cut back, 5 bases at V and 3 bases at J, with 17 bases in the middle. Germline-derived CDR1 and CDR2 are SQVTM and ANQGSEA. This CDR3 region has 14 residues. Here the CDR3 DNA reads TGCAGCGTTCGTACCGGGTGGGGAAGCTACGAGCAGTACTTC. This gives the protein CSVRTGWGSYEQYF.

A single count supports this clone. J is TRBJ1-4 and V is TRBV30; no firm D call. V lost 1 base, J lost 3 bases, and 9 bases lay in between. Germline-derived CDR1 and CDR2 are GTSNPN and SVGIG (reference sequence). The CDR3 covers 14 residues. The CDR3 sequence is CAWSGLDSNEKLFF. CDR3 sequence (DNA): TGTGCCTGGAGTGGCCTGGACTCTAATGAAAAACTGTTTTTT.

V is TRBV11-2 and J is TRBJ1-1, with D tentatively TRBD1 (5 bases). V lost 4 bases to trimming and J lost 2 bases, with 8 bases between them. Germline V lookup: CDR1 SGHAT, CDR2 FQNNGV. The CDR3 is 13 amino acids. CDR3 bases: TGTGCCAGCAGCTCCCAGGGCAACACTGAAGCTTTCTTT. Translating gives CASSSQGNTEAFF.

This rearrangement joins TRBV6-5 to TRBJ1-1, with TRBD1 as a possible D gene (5 bases). The CDR3 is 13 residues long. From germline, CDR1 is MNHEY and CDR2 SVGAGI. Trimming stripped 5 bases from V and 4 bases from J, with 11 bases between. The CDR3 loop is CASSVTGSTEAFF. The CDR3 coding sequence is TGTGCCAGCAGTGTAACAGGTTCCACTGAAGCTTTCTTT.

The CDR3 coding sequence is TGTGCCAGCAGCCAACTCCCGGGACAGGGCCAAGAGACCCAGTACTTC. Protein product: CASSQLPGQGQETQYF. The chain is built from TRBV14 and TRBJ2-5; TRBD1 agrees at 9 bases. Per the germline V gene, CDR1 is SGHDN and CDR2 is FVKESK. Trimming removed 2 bases from V and 1 base from J; junction bases left unmatched: 5. This CDR3 contains 16 residues.

The rearrangement uses TRBV5-1 and TRBJ2-1, with D perhaps TRBD1 (6 bases). Trimming left V 3 bases short and J 0 bases short, with 10 bases between. Per the germline V gene, CDR1 is SGHRS and CDR2 is YFSETQ. The CDR3 length is 15 residues. The CDR3 coding sequence is TGCGCCAGCAGCTCGACAGGTTTCTCCTACAATGAGCAGTTCTTC. Translation: CASSSTGFSYNEQFF.

This clone came up once. The rearrangement uses TRBV6-5 and TRBJ1-3; D is ambiguous. Trimming took off 2 bases at V and 3 bases at J, with 8 bases between the two ends. There are 14 residues in the CDR3. CDR1 MNHEY and CDR2 SVGAGI come from the germline V gene. The CDR3 coding sequence is TGTGCCAGCAGTTACAAGTCAAGTGGAAACACCATATATTTT. This codes for CASSYKSSGNTIYF.

The chain carries TRBV2 and TRBJ2-5; no definite D call. Germline V gene sequence: CDR1 SNHLY, CDR2 FYNNEI. This CDR3 comprises 13 residues. Trimming shortened V by 4 bases and J by 7 bases, and 13 bases separated the two germline ends. CDR3 sequence (DNA): TGTGCCAGCAGTGGGGGTGGAACGCGGACCCAGTACTTC. Residues: CASSGGGTRTQYF.

V is TRBV2 and J is TRBJ2-2; 7 bases line up with TRBD1. V gave up 9 bases and J gave up 3 bases; unmatched junction bases: 4. This CDR3 has 13 residues. The germline V gene has CDR1 SNHLY and CDR2 FYNNEI. The CDR3 sequence is CASNRGDTGELFF. DNA of the CDR3: TGTGCCAGTAACAGGGGAGACACCGGGGAGCTGTTTTTT.

There are a few counts of this clone. The junction departs from the called germline gene at one end, perhaps through a read error. CDR3 protein: CASSLLRSRDNRSF. The CDR3 DNA follows: TGTGCCAGCAGCTTACTCAGAAGCCGGGACAACAGGAGCTTC. The chain links TRBV13 to TRBJ2-7, with a weak D call TRBD1 (6 bases). The CDR3 is 14 amino acids. Per germline, CDR1 PRHDT and CDR2 FYEKMQ (reference sequence).

The chain combines TRBV5-1 with TRBJ2-5, with unresolved D. V was clipped by 0 bases and J by 5 bases, with 17 bases between them. This CDR3 contains 16 residues. The V gene's germline CDR1 is SGHRS and CDR2 YFSETQ. The CDR3 loop is CASSLASSAVVETQYF. The CDR3, as DNA: TGCGCCAGCAGCTTGGCCTCTTCGGCCGTTGTCGAGACCCAGTACTTC.

V usage is TRBV14 and J usage is TRBJ2-1; weak D call: TRBD2 (6 bases). This CDR3 has 16 residues. Germline V CDR1 and CDR2: SGHDN, FVKESK. Trimming removed 3 bases at V and 4 bases at J, with 16 bases between. The CDR3 loop is CASSQWGVKIYNEQFF. CDR3 in DNA: TGTGCCAGCAGCCAGTGGGGGGTGAAGATTTACAATGAGCAGTTCTTC.

V and J are TRBV6-5 and TRBJ2-2; D is undetermined. The CDR3 extends over 14 amino acids. Trimming took 6 bases from V and 1 from J, leaving 9 bases between them. CDR1 MNHEY and CDR2 SVGAGI come from the germline V gene. The CDR3 bases are TGTGCCAGCAGAAAAGAGCTGAACACCGGGGAGCTGTTTTTT. Protein sequence: CASRKELNTGELFF.